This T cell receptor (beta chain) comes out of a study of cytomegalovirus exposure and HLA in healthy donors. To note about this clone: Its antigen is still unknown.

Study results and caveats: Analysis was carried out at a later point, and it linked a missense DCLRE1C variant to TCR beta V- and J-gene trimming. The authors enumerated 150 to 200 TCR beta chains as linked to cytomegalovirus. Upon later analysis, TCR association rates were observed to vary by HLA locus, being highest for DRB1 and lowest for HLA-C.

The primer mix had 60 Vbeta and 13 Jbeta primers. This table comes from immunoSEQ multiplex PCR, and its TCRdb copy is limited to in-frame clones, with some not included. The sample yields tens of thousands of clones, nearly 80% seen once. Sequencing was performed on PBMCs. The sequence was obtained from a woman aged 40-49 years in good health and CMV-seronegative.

CDR3 sequence: CASSLASLAGGELFF. The DNA for the CDR3 is TGTGCCAGCAGCTTAGCGTCACTAGCTGGCGGGGAGCTGTTTTTT. This chain connects TRBV7-8 to TRBJ2-2, with D possibly matching TRBD2 (6 bases). The V and J ends lost 0 bases and 7 bases respectively, with 12 bases between them. Germline V gives CDR1 SGHVS, CDR2 FQNEAQ. The CDR3 length is 15 residues.